One sample yielded the 18 T cell receptor beta chains listed below, sequenced in a study of blood T cells in healthy people across ages. For the second PCR, which ran for about 7 to 12 cycles, a sample-barcoded 5' primer and a J-beta primer mix were used. Each CDR3 protein is one row after TCRdb ran MiXCR on the 5' RACE reads. The data contain around 800,000 distinct CDR3 sequences, roughly 60% of them singletons. The material sequenced was blood. The receptors were gathered from a young man in good health.

The chain links TRBV7-9 to TRBJ2-7; 7 bases match TRBD2. J lost 2 bases, V lost 0 bases, and 4 bases had no gene match. The CDR3 covers 15 residues. The V gene's germline CDR1 is SEHNR and CDR2 FQNEAQ (reference sequence). CDR3 in DNA: TGTGCCAGCAGCTTAGCCGCGGGAGACACCTACGAGCAGTACTTC. This encodes CASSLAAGDTYEQYF.

V gene TRBV27 combines with J gene TRBJ1-4; D perhaps matches TRBD1 (5 bases). The length of the CDR3 is 16 residues. The germline V gene has CDR1 MNHEY and CDR2 SMNVEV (reference sequence). The V and J ends lost 6 bases and 7 bases respectively, with 21 bases between them. CDR3 loop: CASRTMRDGEPEKLFF. Written as DNA, the CDR3 is TGTGCCAGCAGGACCATGAGGGACGGGGAACCTGAAAAACTGTTTTTT.

The J gene is TRBJ2-7, the V gene TRBV12-3 or TRBV12-4, with TRBD2 matching 7 bases. Trimming removed 6 bases from V and 6 bases from J; junction bases left unmatched: 17. The CDR3 has 16 amino acids. The CDR3 loop reads CASSPGLGLHSGEQYF. Written as DNA, the CDR3 is TGTGCCAGCAGCCCAGGACTAGGACTCCACTCCGGCGAGCAGTACTTC.

The chain has TRBV20-1 and TRBJ2-7; 7 bases match TRBD1. With V trimmed by 1 base and J by 3 bases, 9 bases remained unmatched. Germline CDR1 DFQATT, CDR2 SNEGSKA (reference sequence). The CDR3 has 15 residues. DNA for the CDR3: TGCAGTGCTAGAGGTTCTCGGGACAGAGACTACGAGCAGTACTTC. Protein product: CSARGSRDRDYEQYF.

This chain uses TRBV7-6 with TRBJ2-2; TRBD2 aligns across 7 bases. This CDR3 contains 16 residues. V was clipped by 2 bases and J by 6 bases; unmatched bases: 9. CDR1 is SGHVS and CDR2 is FNYEAQ in the germline V gene. CDR3 coding DNA: TGTGCCAGCAGCTTAACCCGACTAGCCAACGCCGGGGAGCTGTTTTTT. Protein product: CASSLTRLANAGELFF.

The chain couples TRBV5-1 to TRBJ2-1, with TRBD1 matching over 7 bases. This CDR3 has 16 amino acids. Unmatched junction bases numbered 6, after V lost 3 bases and J lost 0 bases. The germline gives CDR1 SGHRS, CDR2 YFSETQ. The CDR3 is CASSWDSLSSYNEQFF. The CDR3 region has the DNA TGCGCCAGCAGCTGGGACAGCCTAAGCTCCTACAATGAGCAGTTCTTC.

This clonotype has just a few counts. V and J are TRBV29-1 and TRBJ2-3, with 8 nucleotides matching TRBD1. Germline V gene lookup returns CDR1 SQVTM and CDR2 ANQGSEA. The trim removed 8 bases at V and 3 bases at J, leaving 7 bases unmatched. The CDR3 extends over 13 amino acids. The CDR3 spells CSTRQGWTDTQYF. CDR3 DNA: TGCAGCACCAGACAGGGGTGGACAGATACGCAGTATTTT.

This clonotype has only a few counts. V and J are TRBV12-3 or TRBV12-4 and TRBJ1-2; TRBD1 matches at 8 bases. The CDR3 has 15 residues. The trim removed 0 bases at V and 8 bases at J, leaving 8 bases unmatched. CDR3 bases: TGTGCCAGCAGTTTAGCGAACCCAGGGGGCGCAGGCTACACCTTC. Its translation: CASSLANPGGAGYTF.

This chain links TRBV18 with TRBJ2-6, with 7 bases matching TRBD1. Germline-derived CDR1 and CDR2 are KGHSH and LQKENI. Losses at the gene ends were 6 bases for V and 4 bases for J; bases not matched to a gene: 9. This CDR3 spans 16 amino acids. The CDR3 protein is CASSRTGETGANVLTF. The CDR3 DNA sequence: TGTGCCAGCTCGCGTACAGGGGAAACCGGGGCCAACGTCCTGACTTTC.

This clonotype was detected a few times. The V and J genes are TRBV10-3 and TRBJ1-2, with TRBD1 matching 7 bases. V dropped 4 bases and J dropped 8; count of bases not matched to a gene: 10. The V gene's germline CDR1 is ENHRY and CDR2 SYGVKD. This CDR3 spans 14 amino acids. DNA of the CDR3: TGTGCCATCAGTGTCGAGGGGGCGCGGGTCGGCTACACCTTC. Amino acid sequence: CAISVEGARVGYTF.

This chain links TRBV5-1 with TRBJ2-7; 7 nucleotides agree with TRBD2. The trim removed 0 bases at V and 5 bases at J, leaving 5 bases unmatched. The germline CDR1 and CDR2 sequences are SGHRS and YFSETQ. The CDR3 runs to 14 residues. In nucleotides, the CDR3 is TGCGCCAGCAGCTTGGTTGGCGGGGGTGACGAGCAGTACTTC. This translates into CASSLVGGGDEQYF.

This clonotype was seen a single time. The chain is built from TRBV28 and TRBJ2-1; the match to TRBD1 covers 10 bases. Germline V gene data show CDR1 as MDHEN and CDR2 as SYDVKM. This CDR3 is built from 14 residues. The junction had 7 bases not matched to a gene; V was cut back by 9 bases and J by 5 bases. DNA for the CDR3: TGTGCCAGAGAGACCGGGACAGGGGACAATGAGCAGTTCTTC. This encodes CARETGTGDNEQFF.

This chain links TRBV27 with TRBJ2-1, with D possibly TRBD1 on 5 matching bases. The CDR3 totals 15 residues. V lost 6 bases and J 4 bases, leaving 16 bases between the germline ends. Germline V CDR1 and CDR2: MNHEY, SMNVEV (reference sequence). CDR3 residues: CASSPVGPRYNEQFF. The DNA for the CDR3 is TGTGCCAGCAGCCCGGTGGGGCCTAGATACAATGAGCAGTTCTTC.

This clonotype has more than one count but fewer than ten. The chain has TRBV7-2 and TRBJ2-7; 7 positions agree with TRBD2. The CDR3 sequence is 15 residues long. CDR1 and CDR2 from the germline V gene are SGHTA and FQGNSA. The trim removed 5 bases at V and 7 bases at J, leaving 14 bases unmatched. The CDR3 loop reads CASSQNRAGSGEQYF. CDR3 bases: TGTGCCAGCAGCCAAAATAGAGCGGGGTCGGGGGAGCAGTACTTC.

A few counts support this clonotype. This rearrangement joins TRBV7-9 to TRBJ2-5; TRBD2 matches 7 bases. The CDR3 length is 15 residues. With 2 bases clipped from V and 1 base from J, the junction kept 4 bases outside the gene matches. Germline CDR1 and CDR2: SEHNR and FQNEAQ (reference sequence). This CDR3 reads CASSLMLAGQETQYF. CDR3 DNA sequence: TGTGCCAGCAGCTTAATGTTAGCGGGCCAAGAGACCCAGTACTTC. The entire variable domain, with the rest obtained from reference TRBV7-9 and TRBJ2-5, is as follows: DTGVSQNPRHKITKRGQNVTFRCDPISEHNRLYWYRQTLGQGPEFLTYFQNEAQLEKSRLLSDRFSAERPKGSFSTLEIQRTEQGDSAMYLCASSLMLAGQETQYFGPGTRLLVL.

V is TRBV4-3 and J is TRBJ2-3; D is undetermined. Trimming cost V 3 bases and J 6 bases, with 16 bases left between them. The CDR3 loop spans 15 amino acids. Germline CDR1 is LGHNA and CDR2 is YSLEER. CDR3 sequence (DNA): TGCGCCAGCAGCCAGGATGTGGCCTCAAAGGATACGCAGTATTTT. Translated, it gives CASSQDVASKDTQYF.

The chain uses TRBV7-6 and TRBJ1-2, with 10 bases aligning to TRBD1. Germline V gene data show CDR1 as SGHVS and CDR2 as FNYEAQ. Germline trimming cut 5 bases from V and 4 bases from J; bases unmatched to any gene: 7. The CDR3 is made up of 15 amino acids. The CDR3 DNA reads as TGTGCCAGCAGCCGCCGACAGGGGGCTAGCTATGGCTACACCTTC. Translating it yields CASSRRQGASYGYTF.

The chain uses TRBV2 and TRBJ2-1, with D uncertain. There are 13 residues in the CDR3. Trimming pared 6 bases from V and 2 bases from J, leaving 8 bases between. Germline values: CDR1 SNHLY, CDR2 FYNNEI. The CDR3 here is CASRESTYNEQFF. The DNA for the CDR3 is TGTGCCAGCAGGGAGTCGACCTACAATGAGCAGTTCTTC.